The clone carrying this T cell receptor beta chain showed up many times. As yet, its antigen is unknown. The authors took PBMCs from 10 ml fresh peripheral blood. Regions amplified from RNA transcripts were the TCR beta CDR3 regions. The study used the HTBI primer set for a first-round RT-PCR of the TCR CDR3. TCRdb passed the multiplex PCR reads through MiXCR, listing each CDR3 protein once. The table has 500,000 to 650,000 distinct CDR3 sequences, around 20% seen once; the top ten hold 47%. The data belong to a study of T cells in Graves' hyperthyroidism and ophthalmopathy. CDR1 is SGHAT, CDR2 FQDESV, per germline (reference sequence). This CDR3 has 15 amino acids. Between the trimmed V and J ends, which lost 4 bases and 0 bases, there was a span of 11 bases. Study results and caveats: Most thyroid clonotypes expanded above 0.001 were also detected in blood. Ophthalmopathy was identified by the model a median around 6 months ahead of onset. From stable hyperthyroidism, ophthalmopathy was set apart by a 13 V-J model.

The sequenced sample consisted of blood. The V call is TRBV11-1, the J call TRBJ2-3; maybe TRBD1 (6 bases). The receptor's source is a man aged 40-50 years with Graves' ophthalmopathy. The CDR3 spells CASSSGHLSTDTQYF. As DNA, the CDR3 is TGTGCCAGCAGCTCGGGACACCTCAGCACAGATACGCAGTATTTT.